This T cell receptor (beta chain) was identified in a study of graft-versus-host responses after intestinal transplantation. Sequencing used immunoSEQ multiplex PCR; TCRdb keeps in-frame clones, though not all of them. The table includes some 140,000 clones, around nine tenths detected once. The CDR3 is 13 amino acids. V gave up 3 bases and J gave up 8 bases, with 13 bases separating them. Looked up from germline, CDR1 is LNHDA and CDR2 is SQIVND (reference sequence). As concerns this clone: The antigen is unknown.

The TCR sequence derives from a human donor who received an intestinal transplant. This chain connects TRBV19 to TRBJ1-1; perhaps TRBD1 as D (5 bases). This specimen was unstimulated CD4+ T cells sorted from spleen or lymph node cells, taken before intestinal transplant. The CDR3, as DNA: TGTGCCAGTAGTATCATGGGGGAGATGGAAGCTTTCTTT. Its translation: CASSIMGEMEAFF.